This passage covers 27 T cell receptor beta chains from one sample sequenced in a study of somatic mutations in cytotoxic T cells in rheumatoid arthritis. The method was immunoSEQ multiplex PCR; TCRdb's version includes in-frame clones alone and lacks a portion of them. Here the sample spans thousands of clones, around 90% being singletons. Input material: CD8+ T cells sorted from blood. Receptors were obtained from a man aged 35 to 55 with rheumatoid arthritis.

The rearrangement links TRBV9 to TRBJ2-7, with TRBD2 identical over 10 bases. Germline lookup yields CDR1 SGDLS and CDR2 YYNGEE. The junction had 5 bases not matched to a gene; V was cut back by 2 bases and J by 3 bases. This CDR3 region has 15 residues. The CDR3 nucleotides read TGTGCCAGCAGCGTGGGGACTAGCGATTTCTACGAGCAGTACTTC. Translated: CASSVGTSDFYEQYF.

The rearrangement links TRBV25-1 to TRBJ1-1; 7 positions match TRBD1. There are 14 residues in the CDR3. J was trimmed by 6 bases and V by 4 bases; bases with no gene match: 8. Germline V gene lookup returns CDR1 MGHDK and CDR2 SYGVNS. The chain's CDR3 is CASSATGTVSEAFF. In nucleotides, the CDR3 is TGTGCCAGCAGTGCAACCGGGACAGTCTCTGAAGCTTTCTTT.

This clone came up once. The chain couples TRBV6-5 to TRBJ2-7; 8 bases are a match to TRBD1. Germline lookup yields CDR1 MNHEY and CDR2 SVGAGI. The CDR3 has 15 residues. After removal of 0 bases from V and 3 bases from J, the junction contained 4 bases not matched to a gene. CDR3 DNA sequence: TGTGCCAGCAGTTACTCGATGGGACAGGTCTACGAGCAGTACTTC. Protein: CASSYSMGQVYEQYF.

The chain is built from TRBV2 and TRBJ1-2; no clear D. CDR3 length: 15 residues. Between the trimmed V and J ends, which lost 0 bases and 2 bases, there was a span of 10 bases. The V gene's germline CDR1 is SNHLY and CDR2 FYNNEI. The CDR3 protein is CASSEARPENYGYTF. The CDR3 bases are TGTGCCAGCAGTGAAGCGAGGCCAGAGAACTATGGCTACACCTTC.

This clone is labeled as medium-sized. V and J are TRBV2 and TRBJ2-5; TRBD1 is a possible D gene (6 bases). CDR3 length: 13 residues. The V and J ends lost 8 bases and 5 bases respectively, with 15 bases between them. Looked up from germline, CDR1 is SNHLY and CDR2 is FYNNEI. CDR3: CASQESRGETQYF. The CDR3 DNA follows: TGTGCCAGCCAGGAGTCTAGGGGGGAGACCCAGTACTTC. The full variable domain, its missing parts supplied by reference TRBV2 and TRBJ2-5, is EPEVTQTPSHQVTQMGQEVILRCVPISNHLYFYWYRQILGQKVEFLVSFYNNEISEKSEIFDDQFSVERPDGSNFTLKIRSTKLEDSAMYFCASQESRGETQYFGPGTRLLVL.

This clone appeared a few times. The chain links TRBV10-3 to TRBJ2-3; D uncertain. V shed 2 bases and J shed 6 bases, with 12 bases lying between them. This CDR3 region has 14 residues. Germline CDR1 and CDR2: ENHRY and SYGVKD. The DNA of the CDR3 is TGTGCCATCAGTGAGGTCGACACATGGGATACGCAGTATTTT. Amino acids: CAISEVDTWDTQYF.

J is TRBJ2-7 and V is TRBV11-2, with 8 nucleotides matching TRBD1. The V gene's germline CDR1 is SGHAT and CDR2 FQNNGV. CDR3 length: 15 amino acids. V shed 4 bases, J shed 0 bases, and the junction held 5 bases outside the gene matches. CDR3 in DNA: TGTGCCAGCAGCTCCACCGGGACAGGCTCCTACGAGCAGTACTTC. Translation gives CASSSTGTGSYEQYF.

This chain links TRBV6-1 with TRBJ2-7; D is unresolved. The germline gives CDR1 MNHNS, CDR2 SASEGT. This CDR3 is 11 amino acids long. V dropped 6 bases and J dropped 3 bases, with 6 bases sitting between them. The CDR3 loop is CASSGYYEQYV. CDR3 bases: TGTGCCAGCAGCGGATACTACGAGCAGTACGTC.

The rearrangement joins TRBV7-9 to TRBJ2-2; 15 bases map to TRBD2. The CDR3 covers 19 residues. Germline loops: CDR1 SEHNR, CDR2 FQNEAQ (reference sequence). V was clipped by 2 bases and J by 1 base; unmatched bases: 5. For the CDR3, the DNA is TGTGCCAGCAGCTTAACCGCGGGACTAGCGGGGGGGAACACCGGGGAGCTGTTTTTT. Translation gives CASSLTAGLAGGNTGELFF.

Only one count was recorded for this clone. The chain couples TRBV30 to TRBJ2-2; D is uncertain. V was trimmed by 1 base and J by 1 base, leaving 7 bases between them. This CDR3 spans 14 amino acids. CDR1 GTSNPN and CDR2 SVGIG come from the germline V gene (reference sequence). The CDR3 protein is CAWSGLENTGELFF. In DNA form, the CDR3 reads TGTGCCTGGAGTGGACTGGAGAACACCGGGGAGCTGTTTTTT.

The gene calls are TRBV4-1 and TRBJ1-2, with D tentatively TRBD1 (5 bases). CDR3 size: 14 residues. Looked up from germline, CDR1 is MGHRA and CDR2 is YSYEKL. The V end was cut by 1 base, the J end by 3 bases, with 9 bases between. The CDR3 DNA follows: TGCGCCAGCAGCCAAGTCGCGGGGGACTATGGCTACACCTTC. As protein: CASSQVAGDYGYTF.

This chain connects TRBV5-1 to TRBJ2-5; D might be TRBD2 (6 bases). V dropped 3 bases and J dropped 5 bases, with 11 bases sitting between them. CDR3 size: 13 residues. In germline, CDR1 is SGHRS, CDR2 YFSETQ. CDR3: CASSWNGGETQYF. The CDR3 nucleotides are TGCGCCAGCAGCTGGAACGGGGGTGAGACCCAGTACTTC.

The chain is built from TRBV11-2 and TRBJ2-3, with 11 bases aligning to TRBD2. The germline V gene encodes CDR1 SGHAT and CDR2 FQNNGV. V lost 0 bases, J lost 4 bases, and 6 bases stayed unmatched. This CDR3 is 17 amino acids long. DNA of the CDR3: TGTGCCAGCAGCTTAGAACTAGCGGGGGCCGGGGCAGATACGCAGTATTTT. Amino acid sequence: CASSLELAGAGADTQYF.

This clone appeared a few times. This chain joins TRBV28 and TRBJ2-1, with 12 bases matching TRBD2. Germline V gene lookup returns CDR1 MDHEN and CDR2 SYDVKM. This CDR3 region has 18 residues. With 0 bases clipped from V and 4 bases from J, the junction kept 7 bases outside the gene matches. The CDR3 sequence: CASSLCIPSGGVYNEQFF. The CDR3, as DNA: TGTGCCAGCAGTTTATGCATCCCTAGCGGGGGGGTGTACAATGAGCAGTTCTTC.

The rearrangement joins TRBV19 to TRBJ2-1; the match to TRBD1 covers 8 bases. There are 15 residues in the CDR3. Germline values: CDR1 LNHDA, CDR2 SQIVND (reference sequence). V trimming: 3 bases; J trimming: 3 bases; junction bases outside the gene matches: 4. CDR3 in amino acids: CASSIPGQGYNEQFF. CDR3 DNA: TGTGCCAGTAGTATCCCTGGACAGGGCTACAATGAGCAGTTCTTC. Filled out from reference TRBV19 and TRBJ2-1, the complete variable domain reads DGGITQSPKYLFRKEGQNVTLSCEQNLNHDAMYWYRQDPGQGLRLIYYSQIVNDFQKGDIAEGYSVSREKKESFPLTVTSAQKNPTAFYLCASSIPGQGYNEQFFGPGTRLTVL.

On this clone: This CDR3 is also generated by other DNA sequences in the sample. The chain uses TRBV13 and TRBJ2-5; 7 bases line up with TRBD2. This CDR3 spans 17 amino acids. Looked up from germline, CDR1 is PRHDT and CDR2 is FYEKMQ (reference sequence). With V trimmed by 5 bases and J by 5 bases, 17 bases remained unmatched. The CDR3 region has the DNA TGTGCCAGCAGCCGCGGGAGCGGAGGCCCCCGGGGGGAGACCCAGTACTTC. This codes for CASSRGSGGPRGETQYF. Based on the CDR3 plus reference TRBV13 and TRBJ2-5, the full variable domain is AAGVIQSPRHLIKEKRETATLKCYPIPRHDTVYWYQQGPGQDPQFLISFYEKMQSDKGSIPDRFSAQQFSDYHSELNMSSLELGDSALYFCASSRGSGGPRGETQYFGPGTRLLVL.

This chain uses TRBV7-6 with TRBJ1-5; no clear D. V lost 5 bases and J 2 bases, leaving 13 bases between the germline ends. The CDR3 runs to 15 residues. CDR1 and CDR2 (germline): SGHVS, FNYEAQ. The CDR3 region is CASSGGPYGNQPQHF. The DNA of the CDR3 is TGTGCCAGCAGCGGAGGGCCATATGGCAATCAGCCCCAGCATTTT.

The V call is TRBV4-1, the J call TRBJ1-5, with a tentative D call TRBD1 (6 bases). Germline CDR1 and CDR2: MGHRA and YSYEKL. The germline V and J ends were trimmed by 0 bases and 3 bases, with 9 bases remaining between them. The CDR3 is 15 residues long. CDR3 in amino acids: CASSQEGQLNQPQHF. CDR3 bases: TGCGCCAGCAGCCAAGAGGGACAACTCAATCAGCCCCAGCATTTT.

The chain has TRBV7-8 and TRBJ1-1, with D unresolved. Trimming left V 2 bases short and J 0 bases short, with 10 bases between. Per the germline V gene, CDR1 is SGHVS and CDR2 is FQNEAQ. CDR3 length: 15 residues. The CDR3 region is CASSLRTDMNTEAFF. The CDR3 DNA reads TGTGCCAGCAGCTTACGTACAGACATGAACACTGAAGCTTTCTTT.

This clone was found once. This chain connects TRBV9 to TRBJ2-5, with 8 nucleotides matching TRBD1. The V gene end was trimmed by 4 bases and the J gene end by 2 bases; junction bases not matched to a gene: 7. In germline, CDR1 is SGDLS, CDR2 YYNGEE. The CDR3 length is 15 residues. In DNA form, the CDR3 reads TGTGCCAGCAGCCCATGGACAGGGCCTCAAGAGACCCAGTACTTC. Its protein is CASSPWTGPQETQYF.

The genes are TRBV6-5 and TRBJ2-1; 9 positions agree with TRBD1. V was pared by 10 bases and J by 0 bases, with 4 bases of the junction left unmatched. This CDR3 spans 14 amino acids. The germline V gene encodes CDR1 MNHEY and CDR2 SVGAGI. For the CDR3, the DNA is TGTGCCACAGGGACAGGGAGCTCCTACAATGAGCAGTTCTTC. Its translation is CATGTGSSYNEQFF.

The chain employs TRBV14 and TRBJ1-5; 9 bases match TRBD1. V trimming: 7 bases; J trimming: 0 bases; junction bases outside the gene matches: 13. Per germline, CDR1 SGHDN and CDR2 FVKESK. CDR3 length equals 18 residues. CDR3 nucleotides: TGTGCCAGCACCAAAGTCCCGGGACAGGGATATAGCAATCAGCCCCAGCATTTT. This gives the protein CASTKVPGQGYSNQPQHF. Full variable domain (missing parts from reference TRBV14 and TRBJ1-5): EAGVTQFPSHSVIEKGQTVTLRCDPISGHDNLYWYRRVMGKEIKFLLHFVKESKQDESGMPNNRFLAERTGGTYSTLKVQPAELEDSGVYFCASTKVPGQGYSNQPQHFGDGTRLSIL.

V and J are TRBV5-6 and TRBJ1-5, with D unresolved. V gave up 2 bases and J gave up 5 bases, with 14 bases separating them. Per the germline V gene, CDR1 is SGHDT and CDR2 is YYEEEE. This CDR3 spans 15 amino acids. The CDR3 region is CASSFFSGLDQPQHF. CDR3 nucleotides: TGTGCCAGCAGCTTTTTCTCAGGTTTGGATCAGCCCCAGCATTTT.

V usage is TRBV25-1 and J usage is TRBJ2-5, with D tentatively TRBD2 (5 bases). Between the trimmed V and J ends, which lost 2 bases and 2 bases, there was a span of 9 bases. This CDR3 has 14 amino acids. CDR1 and CDR2 (germline): MGHDK, SYGVNS. The CDR3 protein is CASSERGHQETQYF. The CDR3 coding sequence is TGTGCCAGCAGTGAACGAGGGCATCAAGAGACCCAGTACTTC.

In regard to this clone: The junction differs from germline at one of its ends, possibly a read error. The same CDR3 can be traced to other DNA sequences in this sample. Written as DNA, the CDR3 is TGTGCCAGCAGTGAAGCGCTCGGGGGGGAGGCCTATAATTCCCCCCTCCACTTT. This sequence encodes CASSEALGGEAYNSPLHF. The V and J genes are TRBV6-1 and TRBJ1-6, with D maybe TRBD1 (5 bases). The CDR3 contains 18 residues. CDR1 MNHNS and CDR2 SASEGT come from the germline V gene.

The genes are TRBV27 and TRBJ2-2; no clear D gene. Trimming pared 8 bases from V and 4 bases from J, leaving 8 bases between. The CDR3 contains 12 residues. Germline-derived CDR1 and CDR2 are MNHEY and SMNVEV (reference sequence). The DNA of the CDR3 is TGTGCCAGCGCGACGGGCACCGGGGAGCTGTTTTTT. It yields the protein CASATGTGELFF.

This clone showed up just once. This chain joins TRBV6-1 and TRBJ1-2; maybe TRBD1 (5 bases). Germline assignment: CDR1 MNHNS and CDR2 SASEGT. The germline V and J ends were trimmed by 2 bases and 4 bases, with 11 bases remaining between them. The CDR3 has 14 amino acids. This CDR3 reads CASSELKGVYGYTF. The CDR3 DNA is TGTGCCAGCAGTGAATTAAAAGGGGTCTATGGCTACACCTTC.